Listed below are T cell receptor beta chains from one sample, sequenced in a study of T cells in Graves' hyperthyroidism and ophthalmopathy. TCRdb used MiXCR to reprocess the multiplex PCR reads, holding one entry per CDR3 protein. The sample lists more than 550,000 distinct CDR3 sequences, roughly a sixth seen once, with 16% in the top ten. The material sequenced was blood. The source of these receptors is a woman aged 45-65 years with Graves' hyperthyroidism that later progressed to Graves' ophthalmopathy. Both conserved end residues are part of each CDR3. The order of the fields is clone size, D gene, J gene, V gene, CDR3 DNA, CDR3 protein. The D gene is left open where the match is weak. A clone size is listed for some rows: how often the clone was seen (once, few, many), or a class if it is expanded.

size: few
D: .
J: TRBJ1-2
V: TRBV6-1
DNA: TGTGCCAGCACCCAGACAGTCCCAGCTAACTATGGCTACACCTTC
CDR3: CASTQTVPANYGYTF

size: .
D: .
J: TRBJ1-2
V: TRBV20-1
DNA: TGCAGTGCTAGAGTTTCAGGGGCTGACTATGGCTACACCTTC
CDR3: CSARVSGADYGYTF

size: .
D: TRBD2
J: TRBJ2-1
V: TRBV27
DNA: TGTGCCAGCAGCATTGGAGGGCTAGCGGGGGGCTACAATGAGCAGTTCTTC
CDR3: CASSIGGLAGGYNEQFF

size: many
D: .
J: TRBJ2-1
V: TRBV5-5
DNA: TGTGCCAGCAGCCTGGGAGCGGGCTCCTACAATGAGCAGTTCTTC
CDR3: CASSLGAGSYNEQFF

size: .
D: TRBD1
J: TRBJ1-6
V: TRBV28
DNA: TGTGCCAGCCGCCCAGGGGGCTCCTATAATTCACCCCTCCACTTT
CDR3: CASRPGGSYNSPLHF

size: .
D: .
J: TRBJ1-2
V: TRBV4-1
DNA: TGCGCCAGCAGCCAAGAAGACAGACGGACAGTGAACTATGGCTACACCTTC
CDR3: CASSQEDRRTVNYGYTF

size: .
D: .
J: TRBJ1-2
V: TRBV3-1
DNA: TGTGCCAGCAGCCAAGATACAGGAGTTAACTATGGCTACACCTTC
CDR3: CASSQDTGVNYGYTF

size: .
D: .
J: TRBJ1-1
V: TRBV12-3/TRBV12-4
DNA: TGTGCCAGCACCTGGGAGGAATTATACACTGAAGCTTTCTTT
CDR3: CASTWEELYTEAFF

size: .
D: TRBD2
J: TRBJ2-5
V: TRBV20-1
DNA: TGCAGTGCAGGGACTAGCTGGGAAGAGACCCAGTACTTC
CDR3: CSAGTSWEETQYF

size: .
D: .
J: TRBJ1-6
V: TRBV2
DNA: TGTGCCAGCAGTGTTGGGATCTATAATTCACCCCTCCACTTT
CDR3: CASSVGIYNSPLHF

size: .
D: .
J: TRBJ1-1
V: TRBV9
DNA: TGTGCCAGCAGCGTAGCGGGGGGTCTGGACACTGAAGCTTTCTTT
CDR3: CASSVAGGLDTEAFF

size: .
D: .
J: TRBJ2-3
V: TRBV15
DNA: TGTGCCACCAACAGAGATAGCCGAAGCACAGATACGCAGTATTTT
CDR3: CATNRDSRSTDTQYF

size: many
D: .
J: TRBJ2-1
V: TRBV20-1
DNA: TGCAGTGCTAGAGATTCGGGGGCGCGTAATGAGCAGTTCTTC
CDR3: CSARDSGARNEQFF

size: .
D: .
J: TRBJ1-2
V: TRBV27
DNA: TGTGCCAGCAGTTTAATATTCGGGCTGAGGCAGATCTACTATGGCTACACCTTC
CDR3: CASSLIFGLRQIYYGYTF

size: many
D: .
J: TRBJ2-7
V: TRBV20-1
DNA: TGCAGTGCAAGCAGGATATACGAGCAGTACTTC
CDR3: CSASRIYEQYF

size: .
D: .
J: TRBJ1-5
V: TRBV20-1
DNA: TGCAGTGCTAGCGCACCCCAGGGGCATCAGCCCCAGCATTTT
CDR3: CSASAPQGHQPQHF

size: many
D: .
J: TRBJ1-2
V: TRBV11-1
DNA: TGTGCCAGCAGCTCTAGTGGACGTCCGGGTCTTGGTTATGGCTACACCTTC
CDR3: CASSSSGRPGLGYGYTF

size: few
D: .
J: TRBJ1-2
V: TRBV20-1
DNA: TGCAGTGCGCGGGACAATAACTATGGCTACACCTTC
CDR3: CSARDNNYGYTF